The 30 T cell receptor beta chains below come from one sample, sequenced in a study of identical twins (dated by TCRdb to about 2016). Receptor amplification or capture employed 5' RACE. The sequencing machine was an Illumina HiSeq 2000. Starting from the raw public reads, TCRdb applied fastp trimming at Q25, assembled clones with MiXCR and retained in-frame beta chains. Rows merge per CDR3 protein into single entries with the most common DNA and genes. The sample table records a few hundred thousand distinct CDR3 sequences; around 8.3% of these occur just once. Less than 4% of the sample is held by the ten biggest clonotypes. The sample was also linked to a second study, of yellow fever vaccine responses in identical twins.

The sequencing input was CD8+ T cells sorted from blood. The receptors were gathered from a woman aged 18-29 years in good health.

This clonotype was seen a few times. This chain joins TRBV19 and TRBJ2-3; D remains ambiguous. V was shortened by 1 base and J by 0 bases, with 11 bases between the two germline ends. This CDR3 is built from 16 residues. Germline CDR1 is LNHDA and CDR2 is SQIVND (reference sequence). CDR3 in DNA: TGTGCCAGTAGTATAGCCGCGACCGTAAGCACAGATACGCAGTATTTT. Protein: CASSIAATVSTDTQYF.

The chain couples TRBV4-3 to TRBJ2-7; D ambiguous. V lost 0 bases and J lost 6, with 9 bases in between. CDR3 length: 13 amino acids. In germline, CDR1 is LGHNA, CDR2 YSLEER. CDR3 loop: CASSQDRNSEQYF. The CDR3 bases are TGCGCCAGCAGCCAAGATAGGAATTCCGAGCAGTACTTC.

The CDR3 DNA follows: TGCGCCAGCAGCCAAGTAAGCCCGACAGGAGATACGCAGTATTTT. This sequence encodes CASSQVSPTGDTQYF. The chain employs TRBV4-1 and TRBJ2-3; weak D call: TRBD1 (6 bases). Germline V gene sequence: CDR1 MGHRA, CDR2 YSYEKL. Trimming shortened V by 1 base and J by 5 bases, and 13 bases separated the two germline ends. There are 15 residues in the CDR3.

The sample holds a few counts of this clonotype. The V gene is TRBV15, the J gene TRBJ2-5; D uncertain. The CDR3 runs to 14 residues. CDR1 LNHNV and CDR2 YYDKDF come from the germline V gene (reference sequence). V was pared by 3 bases and J by 5 bases, with 13 bases between. CDR3 loop: CATSSEVLWETQYF. As DNA, the CDR3 is TGTGCCACCAGCAGCGAGGTCCTTTGGGAGACCCAGTACTTC.

The chain couples TRBV20-1 to TRBJ2-2; D call uncertain. Looked up from germline, CDR1 is DFQATT and CDR2 is SNEGSKA (reference sequence). Trimming removed 6 bases at V and 0 bases at J, with 14 bases between. The CDR3 length is 15 residues. The CDR3 DNA reads as TGCAGTGCGCAAACGGCCAGTGCGAACACCGGGGAGCTGTTTTTT. Protein: CSAQTASANTGELFF.

This clonotype came up a few times. CDR3 sequence: CASSRLDRDTSGTSYEQYF. CDR3 nucleotides: TGTGCCAGCAGTAGGCTGGACAGGGATACTAGCGGTACTTCCTACGAGCAGTACTTC. The chain couples TRBV25-1 to TRBJ2-7; D is tentatively TRBD1 or TRBD2 (8 bases each). The CDR3 is made up of 19 amino acids. CDR1 is MGHDK, CDR2 SYGVNS, per germline. Trimming left V 5 bases short and J 1 base short, with 27 bases between.

As for this clonotype: An end of the junction differs from the germline gene, which may be a read error. The chain joins TRBV4-3 to TRBJ2-2, with 9 nucleotides matching TRBD2. Germline V CDR1 and CDR2: LGHNA, YSLEER. CDR3 size: 15 residues. CDR3 residues: CASSQGLAFTGDLFF. As DNA, the CDR3 is TGCGCCAGCAGCCAGGGACTAGCATTCACCGGGGACCTGTTTTTT.

The V and J genes are TRBV29-1 and TRBJ2-7; D assignment may be TRBD1 or TRBD2 (5 bases each). CDR1 and CDR2 from the germline V gene are SQVTM and ANQGSEA. This CDR3 has 12 residues. V dropped 4 bases and J dropped 3 bases, with 10 bases sitting between them. The CDR3 reads CSVGLGGYEQYF. The CDR3 DNA reads as TGCAGCGTTGGGCTTGGGGGCTACGAGCAGTACTTC.

This clonotype was detected many times. This CDR3 is CASSQERLYEQYF. The CDR3 coding sequence is TGCGCCAGCAGCCAAGAAAGGCTATACGAGCAGTACTTC. The chain links TRBV4-1 to TRBJ2-7; D gene uncertain. CDR3 length: 13 residues. V was trimmed by 0 bases and J by 4 bases, leaving 7 bases between them. Germline-derived CDR1 and CDR2 are MGHRA and YSYEKL.

The J gene is TRBJ2-1, the V gene TRBV15; 9 bases line up with TRBD1. V lost 2 bases to trimming and J lost 4 bases; unmatched junction nucleotides: 9. CDR3 size: 17 residues. Germline-derived CDR1 and CDR2 are LNHNV and YYDKDF (reference sequence). CDR3: CATSRSLRDRVYNEQFF. Here the CDR3 DNA reads TGTGCCACCAGCAGATCCCTCCGGGACAGGGTGTACAATGAGCAGTTCTTC.

This clonotype was seen at least ten times. The chain uses TRBV6-4 and TRBJ2-1; 8 positions match TRBD2. This CDR3 has 14 residues. The junction had 3 bases not matched to a gene; V was cut back by 0 bases and J by 8 bases. Germline CDR1 and CDR2: MRHNA and SNTAGT. The CDR3 is CASSDSIGRDEQFF. Written as DNA, the CDR3 is TGTGCCAGCAGTGACTCAATCGGGAGGGATGAGCAGTTCTTC.

This clonotype was observed many times. This rearrangement joins TRBV20-1 to TRBJ2-1; the match to TRBD2 covers 10 bases. The germline V gene has CDR1 DFQATT and CDR2 SNEGSKA (reference sequence). The CDR3 runs 16 residues. The trim removed 6 bases at V and 3 bases at J, leaving 11 bases unmatched. The CDR3 DNA follows: TGCAGTGCGCGGCTCCCGGGACTAGCGTACTACAATGAGCAGTTCTTC. The encoded protein is CSARLPGLAYYNEQFF.

A few counts support this clonotype. This sequence joins TRBV7-7 and TRBJ2-2; 9 bases agree with TRBD2. The CDR3 covers 13 residues. The germline gives CDR1 SSHAT, CDR2 FNYEAQ (reference sequence). The CDR3 nucleotides are TGTGCTAGCGGGGGACAAAACACCGGGGAGCTGTTTTTT. Amino acids: CASGGQNTGELFF.

This clonotype was counted between two and nine times. V and J are TRBV7-8 and TRBJ2-1; 10 bases map to TRBD2. CDR1 SGHVS and CDR2 FQNEAQ come from the germline V gene. The CDR3 runs 16 residues. Losses at the gene ends were 5 bases for V and 7 bases for J; bases not matched to a gene: 11. The CDR3 sequence: CASSPPLAGDWNEQFF. CDR3 DNA sequence: TGTGCCAGCAGCCCCCCGCTAGCGGGAGACTGGAATGAGCAGTTCTTC.

In its sample, this clonotype was seen many times. The chain links TRBV29-1 to TRBJ2-1, with D possibly matching TRBD1 (6 bases). This CDR3 is 12 amino acids long. Looked up from germline, CDR1 is SQVTM and CDR2 is ANQGSEA. V lost 4 bases and J lost 5, with 9 bases in between. CDR3 amino acids: CSVVSGDNEQFF. In DNA form, the CDR3 reads TGCAGCGTTGTTTCAGGGGACAATGAGCAGTTCTTC.

This clonotype was recorded a few times. The rearrangement links TRBV4-3 to TRBJ2-1; no definite D call. The V gene's germline CDR1 is LGHNA and CDR2 YSLEER. Trimming shortened V by 1 base and J by 6 bases, and 19 bases separated the two germline ends. This CDR3 is 17 amino acids long. This chain's CDR3 is CASSQVTEATLRNEQFF. CDR3 in DNA: TGCGCCAGCAGCCAAGTGACCGAGGCCACGCTGCGCAATGAGCAGTTCTTC.

This clonotype was recorded at least ten times. The gene calls are TRBV27 and TRBJ1-4; D possibly corresponds to TRBD1 (6 bases). Trimming removed 6 bases from V and 2 bases from J, with 13 bases in between. The CDR3 is made up of 15 amino acids. Germline V gene lookup returns CDR1 MNHEY and CDR2 SMNVEV (reference sequence). CDR3 in DNA: TGTGCCAGCAGCCTCACAGGGTCGACTAATGAAAAACTGTTTTTT. Residues: CASSLTGSTNEKLFF.

This clonotype was picked up many times. The V gene is TRBV28, the J gene TRBJ2-7; possible D gene TRBD2, 7 bases. The CDR3 totals 14 residues. The V and J ends lost 10 bases and 0 bases respectively, with 16 bases between them. The germline V gene encodes CDR1 MDHEN and CDR2 SYDVKM. CDR3 coding DNA: TGTGCCACCGCTGGAGGGGGGGTCTCCTACGAGCAGTACTTC. Encoded protein: CATAGGGVSYEQYF. Based on the CDR3 plus reference TRBV28 and TRBJ2-7, the full variable domain is DVKVTQSSRYLVKRTGEKVFLECVQDMDHENMFWYRQDPGLGLRLIYFSYDVKMKEKGDIPEGYSVSREKKERFSLILESASTNQTSMYLCATAGGGVSYEQYFGPGTRLTVT.

The chain has TRBV15 and TRBJ2-1; D gene uncertain. Germline V gene lookup returns CDR1 LNHNV and CDR2 YYDKDF (reference sequence). The CDR3 loop spans 14 amino acids. Trimming pared 0 bases from V and 10 bases from J, leaving 13 bases between. The CDR3 is CATSRDRVSPEQFF. CDR3 bases: TGTGCCACCAGCAGAGATAGGGTATCTCCCGAGCAGTTCTTC.

V and J are TRBV28 and TRBJ2-7; either TRBD1 or TRBD2 may supply D (5 bases each). The germline CDR1 and CDR2 sequences are MDHEN and SYDVKM. This CDR3 has 15 amino acids. Trimming pared 2 bases from V and 1 base from J, leaving 12 bases between. CDR3 residues: CASSLGRVASYEQYF. The CDR3 nucleotides are TGTGCCAGCAGTTTAGGCAGGGTAGCGTCCTACGAGCAGTACTTC.

This clonotype was observed a handful of times. The rearrangement links TRBV5-5 to TRBJ2-7; a possible D gene is TRBD2 (5 bases). This CDR3 has 13 residues. Germline V gene data show CDR1 as SGHKS and CDR2 as YYEKEE (reference sequence). V was clipped by 0 bases and J by 6 bases, with 10 bases between them. CDR3 sequence: CASSLGTPAEQYF. CDR3 nucleotides: TGTGCCAGCAGCTTGGGGACTCCCGCCGAGCAGTACTTC.

Only a few counts were recorded for this clonotype. The chain recombines TRBV7-9 with TRBJ2-5, with D maybe TRBD2 (6 bases). The CDR3 loop spans 15 amino acids. Trimming cost V 0 bases and J 2 bases, with 10 bases left between them. Germline CDR1 is SEHNR and CDR2 is FQNEAQ (reference sequence). This CDR3 is CASSLAPGVQETQYF. The CDR3 DNA is TGTGCCAGCAGCTTAGCGCCGGGGGTACAAGAGACCCAGTACTTC.

This clonotype appeared a few times. This chain connects TRBV7-9 to TRBJ1-1; D not certain. This CDR3 comprises 15 residues. V lost 1 base to trimming and J lost 0 bases, with 9 bases between them. Germline-derived CDR1 and CDR2 are SEHNR and FQNEAQ (reference sequence). CDR3 loop: CASSLEPSLNTEAFF. CDR3 DNA: TGTGCCAGCAGCTTAGAACCAAGCTTGAACACTGAAGCTTTCTTT.

This clonotype was seen at least ten times. The chain is built from TRBV7-4 and TRBJ2-5; 8 nucleotides agree with TRBD1. The CDR3 sequence is 16 residues long. Germline loops: CDR1 SGHVT, CDR2 SQSDAQ. With V trimmed by 1 base and J by 1 base, 5 bases remained unmatched. Written as DNA, the CDR3 is TGTGCCAGCAGCTTAGGCACAGGGGGGCTCCAAGAGACCCAGTACTTC. It encodes CASSLGTGGLQETQYF. The full variable domain, its missing parts supplied by reference TRBV7-4 and TRBJ2-5, is GAGVSQSPRYKVAKRGRDVALRCDSISGHVTLYWYRQTLGQGSEVLTYSQSDAQRDKSGRPSGRFSAERPERSVSTLKIQRTEQGDSAVYLCASSLGTGGLQETQYFGPGTRLLVL.

The chain recombines TRBV19 with TRBJ2-7; 8 bases match TRBD1. The CDR3 loop spans 16 amino acids. The germline CDR1 and CDR2 sequences are LNHDA and SQIVND (reference sequence). Unmatched junction bases numbered 11, after V lost 4 bases and J lost 3 bases. The CDR3 region is CASSNLPGTGNYEQYF. CDR3 sequence (DNA): TGTGCCAGTAGTAACCTTCCGGGGACAGGTAACTACGAGCAGTACTTC.

The V gene is TRBV28, the J gene TRBJ2-7; D call uncertain. The CDR3 extends over 13 amino acids. Per germline, CDR1 MDHEN and CDR2 SYDVKM. Trimming left V 2 bases short and J 2 bases short, with 7 bases between. This CDR3 reads CASSLKLPYEQYF. DNA for the CDR3: TGTGCCAGCAGTTTAAAGCTACCCTACGAGCAGTACTTC.

This clonotype was picked up many times. This sequence joins TRBV6-2 or TRBV6-3 and TRBJ1-2; the D gene is possibly TRBD1 (5 bases). Germline V lookup: CDR1 MNHEY, CDR2 SVGEGT. The CDR3 is made up of 13 amino acids. Trimming removed 8 bases at V and 2 bases at J, with 12 bases between. CDR3 sequence (DNA): TGTGCCAGCTGCTTTGGGACGAACTATGGCTACACCTTC. It encodes CASCFGTNYGYTF.

This clonotype has just a few counts. This chain uses TRBV20-1 with TRBJ2-5; perhaps TRBD2 as D (5 bases). CDR1 DFQATT and CDR2 SNEGSKA come from the germline V gene (reference sequence). This CDR3 spans 18 amino acids. V dropped 0 bases and J dropped 3 bases, with 23 bases sitting between them. CDR3 nucleotides: TGCAGTGCTAGAGAAACTTACCCCGTTTTGGTCGGGAAAGAGACCCAGTACTTC. Amino acid sequence: CSARETYPVLVGKETQYF.

This clonotype came up a few times. The gene calls are TRBV7-6 and TRBJ2-1, with 9 bases aligning to TRBD1. V trimming: 4 bases; J trimming: 8 bases; junction bases outside the gene matches: 12. The CDR3 is 16 amino acids. The germline gives CDR1 SGHVS, CDR2 FNYEAQ. CDR3 residues: CASSSPSGQGAHEQFF. CDR3 sequence (DNA): TGTGCCAGCAGCTCTCCGTCGGGACAGGGCGCCCATGAGCAGTTCTTC.

This clonotype was detected only a few times. The CDR3 protein is CASSLGLRGVEDQPQHF. CDR3 coding DNA: TGTGCCAGCAGCTTAGGTCTACGGGGGGTGGAGGATCAGCCCCAGCATTTT. The chain recombines TRBV11-2 with TRBJ1-5; a weak D match, TRBD1 (5 bases). The CDR3 runs 17 residues. Germline V gene sequence: CDR1 SGHAT, CDR2 FQNNGV. V lost 1 base to trimming and J lost 5 bases, with 18 bases between them.